The sequence of this TCR beta chain was determined in a study of blood T cell repertoires in COVID-19. Study in general: COVID-19 samples from acute and convalescent phases originated in the United States, Italy and Spain. PBMCs, B-cell-depleted T cells, or T cells were the source of the cDNA or gDNA that made up the material.

Generated by immunoSEQ multiplex PCR, the TCRdb table keeps only in-frame clones and is missing some. The data show tens of thousands of clones, with about 88% seen just once and roughly 8.8% held by the top ten. The receptor was isolated from a man aged 45-65 years with active COVID-19. The sequencing input was peripheral blood.

CDR3 DNA: TGCGCCAGCCCACGGGGGGGCTGTTATGAGCAGTTCTTC. It translates to CASPRGGCYEQFF. J is TRBJ2-1 and V is TRBV10-2; 8 bases agree with TRBD2. With 8 bases clipped from V and 8 bases from J, the junction kept 8 bases outside the gene matches. The CDR3 is made up of 13 amino acids. Germline-derived CDR1 and CDR2 are WSHSY and SAAADI.